These 27 T cell receptor beta chains came from one sample sequenced in a study of control samples from healthy donors and cancer patients. This table comes from immunoSEQ multiplex PCR, and its TCRdb copy is limited to in-frame clones, with some not included. This sample has 100,000 to 150,000 clones, with roughly 87% found just once. Sequencing was carried out using blood. The receptors shown here come from a man aged 40-49 years in good health.

V and J are TRBV25-1 and TRBJ1-1; the match to TRBD1 covers 7 bases. This CDR3 region has 13 residues. J lost 6 bases, V lost 4 bases, and 5 bases had no gene match. Germline CDR1 reads MGHDK; CDR2 reads SYGVNS. DNA for the CDR3: TGTGCCAGCAGTGGCCCCCAGGGGGCTGAAGCTTTCTTT. Its translation is CASSGPQGAEAFF.

The chain combines TRBV7-9 with TRBJ2-1; 8 nucleotides line up with TRBD1. With 1 base clipped from V and 8 bases from J, the junction kept 4 bases outside the gene matches. This CDR3 is 14 amino acids long. The germline gives CDR1 SEHNR, CDR2 FQNEAQ (reference sequence). The CDR3 here is CASSLGRGLDEQFF. The CDR3 DNA reads as TGTGCCAGCAGCTTAGGCAGGGGGCTCGATGAGCAGTTCTTC. Filled out from reference TRBV7-9 and TRBJ2-1, the complete variable domain reads DTGVSQNPRHKITKRGQNVTFRCDPISEHNRLYWYRQTLGQGPEFLTYFQNEAQLEKSRLLSDRFSAERPKGSFSTLEIQRTEQGDSAMYLCASSLGRGLDEQFFGPGTRLTVL.

The chain is built from TRBV24-1 and TRBJ1-1, with no clear D. CDR3 length: 11 residues. The V end lost 7 bases, the J end lost 1 base, and 3 bases lay between the germline ends. Germline lookup yields CDR1 KGHDR and CDR2 SFDVKD. CDR3 region: CATSKNTEAFF. The CDR3 region has the DNA TGTGCCACCAGCAAGAACACTGAAGCTTTCTTT.

The rearrangement joins TRBV5-6 to TRBJ1-2; D is ambiguous. CDR3 length equals 13 residues. Germline CDR1 reads SGHDT; CDR2 reads YYEEEE. Trimming removed 4 bases at V and 6 bases at J, with 13 bases between. DNA of the CDR3: TGTGCCAGCAGCCGTCCCGGGGAAAATGGCTACACCTTC. As protein: CASSRPGENGYTF.

The V gene is TRBV7-2, the J gene TRBJ1-5; 7 bases match TRBD1. CDR3 size: 14 residues. V lost 5 bases to trimming and J lost 4 bases; unmatched junction nucleotides: 5. Germline-derived CDR1 and CDR2 are SGHTA and FQGNSA. The CDR3 DNA follows: TGTGCCAGCAGCCCGCAGGGGGGGAATCAGCCCCAGCATTTT. Amino acid sequence: CASSPQGGNQPQHF. Variable domain in full (rest from reference TRBV7-2 and TRBJ1-5): GAGVSQSPSNKVTEKGKDVELRCDPISGHTALYWYRQSLGQGLEFLIYFQGNSAPDKSGLPSDRFSAERTGGSVSTLTIQRTQQEDSAVYLCASSPQGGNQPQHFGDGTRLSIL.

The chain employs TRBV7-2 and TRBJ2-5; 8 bases line up with TRBD1. The ends lost 5 bases at V and 4 bases at J; junction bases unmatched: 15. The CDR3 has 17 residues. Looked up from germline, CDR1 is SGHTA and CDR2 is FQGNSA. CDR3 loop: CASSLRANSRGLETQYF. DNA for the CDR3: TGTGCCAGCAGCCTAAGGGCTAATAGCAGGGGGCTAGAGACCCAGTACTTC.

The V gene is TRBV4-3, the J gene TRBJ2-3, with TRBD1 matching over 8 bases. V dropped 3 bases and J dropped 2; count of bases not matched to a gene: 4. The CDR3 is made up of 15 amino acids. Germline CDR1 is LGHNA and CDR2 is YSLEER. The CDR3 loop reads CASSHDRGPTDTQYF. The DNA for the CDR3 is TGCGCCAGCAGCCATGACAGGGGTCCCACAGATACGCAGTATTTT.

This clone was recorded only once. V gene TRBV5-4 combines with J gene TRBJ2-1; 11 bases align to TRBD1. Germline CDR1 and CDR2: SGHNT and YYREEE (reference sequence). The CDR3 spans 15 residues. V was pared by 4 bases and J by 6 bases, with 6 bases of the junction left unmatched. CDR3 nucleotide sequence: TGTGCCAGCAGCACCCGGGACAGGGGGGGCAATGAGCAGTTCTTC. Its translation: CASSTRDRGGNEQFF.

This chain joins TRBV18 and TRBJ1-1; D is possibly TRBD1 (5 bases). The V and J ends lost 3 bases and 8 bases respectively, with 13 bases between them. Germline V lookup: CDR1 KGHSH, CDR2 LQKENI. This CDR3 contains 13 residues. Here the CDR3 reads CASSPGGDREAFF. The CDR3, as DNA: TGTGCCAGCTCACCCGGGGGGGATCGAGAAGCTTTCTTT. Full variable domain (rest looked up from reference TRBV18 and TRBJ1-1): NAGVMQNPRHLVRRRGQEARLRCSPMKGHSHVYWYRQLPEEGLKFMVYLQKENIIDESGMPKERFSAEFPKEGPSILRIQQVVRGDSAAYFCASSPGGDREAFFGQGTRLTVV.

The chain carries TRBV30 and TRBJ1-3; the D gene is possibly TRBD1 (5 bases). V lost 3 bases and J lost 4, with 13 bases in between. This CDR3 has 14 amino acids. Germline-derived CDR1 and CDR2 are GTSNPN and SVGIG (reference sequence). This CDR3 reads CAWSRAGGGNTIYF. The DNA of the CDR3 is TGTGCCTGGAGCAGGGCAGGTGGGGGAAACACCATATATTTT.

In its sample, this clone was seen once. V usage is TRBV6-2 or TRBV6-3 and J usage is TRBJ1-2; no definite D call. The CDR3 is 15 amino acids. From germline, CDR1 is MNHEY and CDR2 SVGEGT. Trimming cost V 6 bases and J 3 bases, with 17 bases left between them. The CDR3 reads CASSDESRSHYGYTF. The CDR3 DNA follows: TGTGCCAGCAGCGACGAGTCCCGGTCACACTATGGCTACACCTTC.

For the CDR3, the DNA is TGTGCCAGCAGCCACCTTTCAGACGGGGAAGCTTTCTTT. Its protein is CASSHLSDGEAFF. The chain joins TRBV3-1 (or the pseudogene TRBV3-2) to TRBJ1-1, with D unclear. Trimming shortened V by 3 bases and J by 8 bases, and 13 bases separated the two germline ends. The CDR3 runs 13 residues. Germline V gene sequence: CDR1 LGHDT, CDR2 YNNKEL (reference sequence).

This chain links TRBV18 with TRBJ2-3; 11 bases are shared with TRBD2. Germline V gene data show CDR1 as KGHSH and CDR2 as LQKENI. This CDR3 has 15 amino acids. With V trimmed by 3 bases and J by 3 bases, 2 bases remained unmatched. The CDR3 spells CASSPSGGATDTQYF. In DNA form, the CDR3 reads TGTGCCAGCTCACCTAGCGGGGGGGCTACAGATACGCAGTATTTT.

With regard to this clone: Other DNA sequences from this sample encode an identical CDR3 as well. The V gene is TRBV6-5, the J gene TRBJ1-1; tentative D call: TRBD1 (6 bases). The CDR3 runs 13 residues. CDR1 is MNHEY, CDR2 SVGAGI, per germline. The V end was cut by 8 bases, the J end by 1 base, with 11 bases between. The CDR3 region is CASRLQGNTEAFF. The CDR3 nucleotides are TGTGCCAGCCGCTTACAGGGGAACACTGAAGCTTTCTTT.

V is TRBV10-1 and J is TRBJ2-1; TRBD1 agrees at 9 bases. The germline V gene has CDR1 WNHNN and CDR2 SYGVQD (reference sequence). V shed 7 bases and J 7 bases; nucleotides not matched to a gene: 8. CDR3 length equals 14 residues. CDR3 nucleotides: TGCGCCAGCAACCCCCACGGACAGGGGAATGAGCAGTTCTTC. Protein: CASNPHGQGNEQFF.

This sequence joins TRBV6-4 and TRBJ1-1; no reliable D call. V was clipped by 0 bases and J by 5 bases, with 7 bases between them. Germline lookup yields CDR1 MRHNA and CDR2 SNTAGT. There are 13 residues in the CDR3. The CDR3 here is CASSDSVGTEAFF. As DNA, the CDR3 is TGTGCCAGCAGTGACTCGGTAGGGACTGAAGCTTTCTTT.

V gene TRBV6-5 combines with J gene TRBJ1-1; D remains unclear. Germline CDR1 reads MNHEY; CDR2 reads SVGAGI. This CDR3 is built from 15 residues. Trimming took 0 bases from V and 2 from J, leaving 10 bases between them. Here the CDR3 reads CASSYSMAGNTEAFF. The DNA for the CDR3 is TGTGCCAGCAGTTACTCGATGGCGGGAAACACTGAAGCTTTCTTT.

The chain couples TRBV7-9 to TRBJ1-4; no firm D call. Germline V lookup: CDR1 SEHNR, CDR2 FQNEAQ (reference sequence). This CDR3 spans 14 amino acids. Deletions cut 1 base from V and 14 bases from J, with 17 bases between. DNA of the CDR3: TGTGCCAGCAGCTTAGAATCGCAACGGCGCATCCTGTTTTTT. Protein product: CASSLESQRRILFF.

There are a few counts of this clone. J is TRBJ2-1 and V is TRBV21-1; TRBD2, as called in the table, went unchecked against the DNA. TRBV21-1 is a known pseudogene. The CDR3 consists of 16 residues. The CDR3 region is CASSKELAGGHSEQFF. CDR3 nucleotides: TGTGCCAGCAGCAAAGAACTAGCGGGGGGGCACTCTGAGCAGTTCTTC.

This chain uses TRBV19 with TRBJ1-5; D call uncertain. This CDR3 is 15 amino acids long. CDR1 is LNHDA, CDR2 SQIVND, per germline (reference sequence). V lost 1 base, J lost 0 bases, and 7 bases lay in between. CDR3 sequence reads: CASSIGISSNQPQHF. The DNA of the CDR3 is TGTGCCAGTAGTATAGGGATCTCTAGCAATCAGCCCCAGCATTTT. Using reference TRBV19 and TRBJ1-5 for the parts outside the CDR3, the full variable domain is DGGITQSPKYLFRKEGQNVTLSCEQNLNHDAMYWYRQDPGQGLRLIYYSQIVNDFQKGDIAEGYSVSREKKESFPLTVTSAQKNPTAFYLCASSIGISSNQPQHFGDGTRLSIL.

This chain uses TRBV9 with TRBJ2-2; D remains unclear. Trimming took 1 base from V and 5 from J, leaving 6 bases between them. In germline, CDR1 is SGDLS, CDR2 YYNGEE. This CDR3 is 13 amino acids long. The CDR3, as DNA: TGTGCCAGCAGCGTAATAGGAACCGGGGAGCTGTTTTTT. As protein: CASSVIGTGELFF.

The rearrangement joins TRBV5-1 to TRBJ2-5; 9 nucleotides line up with TRBD1. This CDR3 is 15 amino acids long. From germline, CDR1 is SGHRS and CDR2 YFSETQ. Losses at the gene ends were 3 bases for V and 2 bases for J; bases not matched to a gene: 5. CDR3 bases: TGCGCCAGCAGCTGGACAGGGGCCAAACAAGAGACCCAGTACTTC. Protein: CASSWTGAKQETQYF. Variable domain in full (rest from reference TRBV5-1 and TRBJ2-5): KAGVTQTPRYLIKTRGQQVTLSCSPISGHRSVSWYQQTPGQGLQFLFEYFSETQRNKGNFPGRFSGRQFSNSRSEMNVSTLELGDSALYLCASSWTGAKQETQYFGPGTRLLVL.

The rearrangement uses TRBV6-1 and TRBJ1-5; D not certain. V lost 1 base and J lost 2, with 9 bases in between. Germline V CDR1 and CDR2: MNHNS, SASEGT. The CDR3 has 15 amino acids. The CDR3 DNA reads TGTGCCAGCAGTGAAGAGAATTTTGGCAATCAGCCCCAGCATTTT. Its protein product is CASSEENFGNQPQHF.

The chain is built from TRBV4-1 and TRBJ2-7; D assignment may be TRBD1 or TRBD2 (5 bases each). This CDR3 spans 14 amino acids. V was clipped by 0 bases and J by 6 bases, with 12 bases between them. Germline V gene lookup returns CDR1 MGHRA and CDR2 YSYEKL. CDR3 nucleotide sequence: TGCGCCAGCAGCCAAGATGGGGGTGTAGGCGAGCAGTACTTC. Amino acid sequence: CASSQDGGVGEQYF.

This rearrangement joins TRBV2 to TRBJ1-2; 8 positions match TRBD1. The CDR3 runs to 13 residues. The V gene end was trimmed by 9 bases and the J gene end by 4 bases; junction bases not matched to a gene: 7. Germline-derived CDR1 and CDR2 are SNHLY and FYNNEI. Here the CDR3 DNA reads TGTGCCAGAGGACAGGGAGGGATCTATGGCTACACCTTC. This translates into CARGQGGIYGYTF.

This rearrangement joins TRBV9 to TRBJ1-6; maybe TRBD1 (6 bases). V lost 4 bases and J 10 bases, leaving 18 bases between the germline ends. CDR1 and CDR2 (germline): SGDLS, YYNGEE. The CDR3 is made up of 15 amino acids. CDR3 bases: TGTGCCAGCAGCCCAGAAGAGGGGGGGAGCTCACCCCTCCACTTT. This translates into CASSPEEGGSSPLHF.

Comment on this clone: Because the CDR3's place on the DNA is in doubt, the DNA is left out and the CDR3 is given as listed by TCRdb. CDR3 sequence reads: CATSVPGANQPQHF. The V gene is TRBV24-1, the J gene TRBJ1-5; the table assigns TRBD1, which was not confirmed against the DNA. Germline V gene sequence: CDR1 KGHDR, CDR2 SFDVKD. Both ends counted, the CDR3 spans 14 residues.